The 31 T cell receptor beta chains below all came from one sample that was sequenced in a study of shared clonotypes between healthy human individuals. Assay: immunoSEQ multiplex PCR; the TCRdb copy retains only in-frame clones and omits some. The repertoire holds about 600,000 clones, with approximately 97% as singletons. The specimen was naive CD4+ T cells sorted from blood. Subset described: CD45RA+ positively selected. The receptor source for this set is a woman aged 30 to 39 in good health.

The chain uses TRBV30 and TRBJ1-3; TRBD1 agrees at 8 bases. CDR1 is GTSNPN, CDR2 SVGIG, per germline (reference sequence). J gave up 1 base and V 1 base, and 6 bases lay outside the gene matches. This CDR3 contains 16 residues. The CDR3 sequence is CAWSGQGALSGNTIYF. CDR3 bases: TGTGCCTGGAGTGGCCAGGGGGCATTATCTGGAAACACCATATATTTT.

The chain combines TRBV11-3 with TRBJ2-3; D perhaps matches TRBD2 (5 bases). The germline V and J ends were trimmed by 5 bases and 2 bases, with 11 bases remaining between them. Germline CDR1 is SGHNT and CDR2 is YENEEA. CDR3 length: 14 amino acids. CDR3 bases: TGTGCCAGCAGCCGGACTCCACACACAGATACGCAGTATTTT. It codes for CASSRTPHTDTQYF. Complete variable domain (other parts from reference TRBV11-3 and TRBJ2-3): EAGVVQSPRYKIIEKKQPVAFWCNPISGHNTLYWYLQNLGQGPELLIRYENEEAVDDSQLPKDRFSAERLKGVDSTLKIQPAELGDSAVYLCASSRTPHTDTQYFGPGTRLTVL.

With respect to this clone: Other DNA variants within this sample encode the same CDR3. This rearrangement joins TRBV6-5 to TRBJ2-7; weak D call: TRBD2 (7 bases). CDR3 length: 15 amino acids. Trimming cost V 6 bases and J 5 bases, with 20 bases left between them. Germline assignment: CDR1 MNHEY and CDR2 SVGAGI. The DNA for the CDR3 is TGTGCCAGCAGGGCTACGGGGGGCGCGTTCCACGAGCAGTACTTC. Encoded protein: CASRATGGAFHEQYF.

The V and J genes are TRBV19 and TRBJ1-5; D uncertain. Germline CDR1 reads LNHDA; CDR2 reads SQIVND (reference sequence). Trimming stripped 6 bases from V and 7 bases from J, with 16 bases between. The CDR3 is made up of 14 amino acids. CDR3 amino acids: CASRSPEGGQPQHF. CDR3 nucleotide sequence: TGTGCCAGTAGATCCCCGGAGGGAGGACAGCCCCAGCATTTT.

The chain combines TRBV6-1 with TRBJ2-6; 8 bases agree with TRBD2. The CDR3 is 18 residues long. Losses at the gene ends were 4 bases for V and 0 bases for J; bases not matched to a gene: 8. Germline CDR1 is MNHNS and CDR2 is SASEGT. CDR3 sequence reads: CASSALYRGGSGANVLTF. The CDR3 DNA is TGTGCCAGCAGTGCCCTTTATCGGGGGGGCTCTGGGGCCAACGTCCTGACTTTC.

The chain combines TRBV5-4 with TRBJ2-2, with unresolved D. The CDR3 extends over 12 amino acids. The V end was cut by 3 bases, the J end by 2 bases, with 2 bases between. The germline CDR1 and CDR2 sequences are SGHNT and YYREEE (reference sequence). The DNA for the CDR3 is TGTGCCAGCAGCTCCAACACCGGGGAGCTGTTTTTT. Its protein product is CASSSNTGELFF.

V is TRBV6-5 and J is TRBJ1-1, with 8 bases lining up with TRBD1. V dropped 8 bases and J dropped 4; count of bases not matched to a gene: 12. Germline lookup yields CDR1 MNHEY and CDR2 SVGAGI. This CDR3 comprises 15 residues. The CDR3 spells CASGSARGLGTEAFF. CDR3 nucleotides: TGTGCCAGCGGGTCGGCCAGGGGGCTGGGCACTGAAGCTTTCTTT.

This clone was observed a single time. J is TRBJ2-3 and V is TRBV10-3; 9 bases are shared with TRBD2. The ends lost 7 bases at V and 5 bases at J; junction bases unmatched: 10. The germline CDR1 and CDR2 sequences are ENHRY and SYGVKD. The length of the CDR3 is 15 residues. The CDR3 sequence is CAIKEPSGVEDTQYF. The CDR3 DNA follows: TGTGCCATCAAAGAGCCTAGCGGGGTCGAAGATACGCAGTATTTT.

This rearrangement joins TRBV4-1 to TRBJ2-7; 9 nucleotides line up with TRBD1. CDR3 length equals 17 residues. CDR1 is MGHRA, CDR2 YSYEKL, per germline. The ends lost 4 bases at V and 1 base at J; junction bases unmatched: 11. The CDR3 DNA follows: TGCGCCAGCAGCCCTGAAGGATGGGACAGGGAGTCCTACGAGCAGTACTTC. This translates into CASSPEGWDRESYEQYF.

The chain employs TRBV29-1 and TRBJ2-7; 10 nucleotides line up with TRBD2. V gave up 6 bases and J gave up 3 bases; unmatched junction bases: 8. This CDR3 has 14 residues. Germline V lookup: CDR1 SQVTM, CDR2 ANQGSEA. The CDR3 here is CSVNGLAELYEQYF. The CDR3 DNA is TGCAGCGTAAATGGACTAGCGGAACTCTACGAGCAGTACTTC.

Points on this clone: This sample includes further DNA sequences coding for the same CDR3. The rearrangement joins TRBV28 to TRBJ1-1; 8 nucleotides line up with TRBD1. The V segment lost 8 bases and the J segment 4 bases; nucleotides outside the gene matches: 3. Germline V gene data show CDR1 as MDHEN and CDR2 as SYDVKM. The CDR3 spans 12 residues. CDR3 coding DNA: TGTGCCAGCGGAACAGGGGGCACTGAAGCTTTCTTT. It is translated as CASGTGGTEAFF.

The rearrangement joins TRBV2 to TRBJ1-4; D gene ambiguous. Per the germline V gene, CDR1 is SNHLY and CDR2 is FYNNEI. This CDR3 is built from 16 residues. Trimming pared 6 bases from V and 0 bases from J, leaving 14 bases between. CDR3 sequence (DNA): TGTGCCAGCAGCCCTTCTGTGGTTGCAACTAATGAAAAACTGTTTTTT. It translates to CASSPSVVATNEKLFF.

The chain joins TRBV2 to TRBJ2-1; D unresolved. CDR1 is SNHLY, CDR2 FYNNEI, per germline. The CDR3 runs 12 residues. The CDR3 loop is CAPQEPPGEQFF. CDR3 nucleotide sequence: TGTGCTCCCCAGGAGCCGCCCGGTGAGCAGTTCTTC.

The rearrangement links TRBV7-9 to TRBJ1-4; 7 bases fit TRBD1. V was clipped by 4 bases and J by 7 bases; unmatched bases: 12. This CDR3 spans 16 amino acids. Per the germline V gene, CDR1 is SEHNR and CDR2 is FQNEAQ (reference sequence). The CDR3 spells CASSSRRQGGSEKLFF. CDR3 DNA: TGTGCCAGCAGCTCGCGAAGACAGGGAGGAAGTGAAAAACTGTTTTTT. Based on the CDR3 plus reference TRBV7-9 and TRBJ1-4, the full variable domain is DTGVSQNPRHKITKRGQNVTFRCDPISEHNRLYWYRQTLGQGPEFLTYFQNEAQLEKSRLLSDRFSAERPKGSFSTLEIQRTEQGDSAMYLCASSSRRQGGSEKLFFGSGTQLSVL.

This clone is a singleton in its sample. V and J are TRBV28 and TRBJ1-2; no clear D. The CDR3 runs to 17 residues. V dropped 8 bases and J dropped 5 bases, with 27 bases sitting between them. In germline, CDR1 is MDHEN, CDR2 SYDVKM. The CDR3: CASQAPVGGREFYGYTF. The CDR3 DNA follows: TGTGCCAGCCAAGCCCCCGTAGGAGGTCGGGAGTTTTATGGCTACACCTTC.

The chain couples TRBV18 to TRBJ1-1; TRBD1 is a possible D gene (5 bases). Trimming cost V 6 bases and J 1 base, with 21 bases left between them. The CDR3 spans 17 residues. Germline V gene data show CDR1 as KGHSH and CDR2 as LQKENI. The DNA for the CDR3 is TGTGCCAGCTCGACGGACGGTCAGGGACTTAGGAACACTGAAGCTTTCTTT. This gives the protein CASSTDGQGLRNTEAFF.

The sample holds one count of this clone. J is TRBJ1-2 and V is TRBV28; possible D gene TRBD1, 5 bases. Germline assignment: CDR1 MDHEN and CDR2 SYDVKM. The CDR3 consists of 14 residues. V was clipped by 5 bases and J by 8 bases, with 18 bases between them. Here the CDR3 DNA reads TGTGCCAGCAGTCCAGGCATCAGGGATCGCGGCTACACCTTC. Translation: CASSPGIRDRGYTF.

About this clone: Other DNA sequences within the sample encode an identical CDR3. V and J are TRBV5-1 and TRBJ1-5; the D is unclear. CDR1 is SGHRS, CDR2 YFSETQ, per germline. The CDR3 sequence is 14 residues long. Trimming cost V 0 bases and J 1 base, with 5 bases left between them. CDR3 region: CASSLGYSNQPQHF. In DNA form, the CDR3 reads TGCGCCAGCAGCTTGGGGTACAGCAATCAGCCCCAGCATTTT.

The gene calls are TRBV19 and TRBJ1-2, with D hard to call. V was pared by 7 bases and J by 2 bases, with 20 bases between. The CDR3 spans 16 residues. In germline, CDR1 is LNHDA, CDR2 SQIVND (reference sequence). Written as DNA, the CDR3 is TGTGCCAGTACCTCATTCATCGGGAGGGCGAACTATGGCTACACCTTC. It yields the protein CASTSFIGRANYGYTF.

Remarks on this clone: At one of its ends the junction is not consistent with the germline gene, which may arise from a read error. The chain couples TRBV7-6 to TRBJ2-6; unclear D gene. The germline V gene encodes CDR1 SGHVS and CDR2 FNYEAQ. The CDR3 runs to 18 residues. The DNA of the CDR3 is TGTGCCAGCAGCTGTCTACCTGAATCTCAAAAGTCGGGCCAACGTCCTGACTTC. Translated: CASSCLPESQKSGQRPDF.

This rearrangement joins TRBV11-3 to TRBJ2-7; no firm D call. CDR3 length: 12 amino acids. Per germline, CDR1 SGHNT and CDR2 YENEEA. V lost 5 bases and J lost 6, with 11 bases in between. CDR3 sequence: CASSTPPTEQYF. For the CDR3, the DNA is TGTGCCAGCAGCACACCCCCTACCGAGCAGTACTTC.

The chain uses TRBV7-9 and TRBJ1-1; no definite D call. CDR3 size: 15 residues. V was shortened by 1 base and J by 4 bases, with 13 bases between the two germline ends. Germline V gene lookup returns CDR1 SEHNR and CDR2 FQNEAQ (reference sequence). The CDR3: CASSLGNSVATEAFF. CDR3 bases: TGTGCCAGCAGCTTAGGGAACAGTGTGGCCACTGAAGCTTTCTTT.

The J gene is TRBJ2-3, the V gene TRBV11-2; D is unclear. The germline V and J ends were trimmed by 1 base and 2 bases, with 13 bases remaining between them. The length of the CDR3 is 16 residues. Looked up from germline, CDR1 is SGHAT and CDR2 is FQNNGV. The CDR3 DNA reads TGTGCCAGCAGCTTAGGCTTGGTGGGGTACACAGATACGCAGTATTTT. Translated: CASSLGLVGYTDTQYF.

V gene TRBV28 combines with J gene TRBJ2-2, with a weak D call TRBD2 (6 bases). Deletions cut 10 bases from V and 0 bases from J, with 18 bases between. The CDR3 runs 16 residues. The germline CDR1 and CDR2 sequences are MDHEN and SYDVKM. The CDR3 DNA reads TGTGCCACAAACGGTGAGGAGCGGGCGAACACCGGGGAGCTGTTTTTT. Translation: CATNGEERANTGELFF.

With respect to this clone: The identical CDR3 is also encoded by other nucleotide sequences in the sample. The CDR3 DNA sequence: TGCGCCAGCAGCTTGGTGGTGACAGGGGCCACCGGGGAGCTGTTTTTT. Translation gives CASSLVVTGATGELFF. This sequence joins TRBV5-1 and TRBJ2-2, with 8 bases matching TRBD1. The CDR3 totals 16 residues. J was trimmed by 4 bases and V by 0 bases; bases with no gene match: 5. CDR1 is SGHRS, CDR2 YFSETQ, per germline. The whole variable domain, filled in from reference TRBV5-1 and TRBJ2-2, reads KAGVTQTPRYLIKTRGQQVTLSCSPISGHRSVSWYQQTPGQGLQFLFEYFSETQRNKGNFPGRFSGRQFSNSRSEMNVSTLELGDSALYLCASSLVVTGATGELFFGEGSRLTVL.

This clone came up once. The J gene is TRBJ1-1, the V gene TRBV6-1, with 7 bases that match TRBD1. From germline, CDR1 is MNHNS and CDR2 SASEGT. Trimming removed 2 bases from V and 13 bases from J; junction bases left unmatched: 7. CDR3 length: 12 amino acids. The CDR3 DNA sequence: TGTGCCAGCAGTGAATCAAGGGGGCAAGTTTTCTTT. Protein: CASSESRGQVFF.

To note about this clone: The junction and the germline gene differ at one end; a read error may be behind it. The chain employs TRBV18 and TRBJ2-7, with 10 positions matching TRBD1. This CDR3 is 13 amino acids long. CDR1 KGHSH and CDR2 LQKENI come from the germline V gene. The CDR3 DNA reads TGTGCCAGCTCACCCGGTCCCGACAGGGGGCTGGACTTC. This encodes CASSPGPDRGLDF.

V and J are TRBV27 and TRBJ2-7; D not resolved. CDR1 is MNHEY, CDR2 SMNVEV, per germline (reference sequence). Trimming took 3 bases from V and 5 from J, leaving 14 bases between them. The CDR3 has 14 amino acids. The DNA of the CDR3 is TGTGCCAGCAGTTTTGGGAACGAGTGGGACGAGCAGTACTTC. Protein sequence: CASSFGNEWDEQYF.

The chain is built from TRBV4-1 and TRBJ2-7; 9 positions agree with TRBD1. After removal of 1 base from V and 2 bases from J, the junction contained 6 bases not matched to a gene. The CDR3 has 16 residues. Per germline, CDR1 MGHRA and CDR2 YSYEKL. The CDR3 region has the DNA TGCGCCAGCAGCCAAGGAGGACAGGGGAATACCTACGAGCAGTACTTC. It is translated as CASSQGGQGNTYEQYF.

This clone was seen just once. The V gene is TRBV10-3, the J gene TRBJ2-1; D is unresolved. The CDR3 has 15 residues. The V gene's germline CDR1 is ENHRY and CDR2 SYGVKD. Trimming took off 2 bases at V and 4 bases at J, with 12 bases between the two ends. Written as DNA, the CDR3 is TGTGCCATCAGTGAGGGAGTTCCAGGATACAATGAGCAGTTCTTC. Protein: CAISEGVPGYNEQFF.

The chain combines TRBV5-1 with TRBJ2-7; TRBD1 is a possible D gene (5 bases). Germline values: CDR1 SGHRS, CDR2 YFSETQ. The CDR3 has 13 residues. Trimming took off 2 bases at V and 0 bases at J, with 6 bases between the two ends. The CDR3 spells CASSFGHSYEQYF. CDR3 in DNA: TGCGCCAGCAGCTTCGGACACTCCTACGAGCAGTACTTC.